The rows below give T cell receptor beta chains drawn from one sample of a study of identical twins. TCRdb re-called the 5' RACE reads with MiXCR, one entry per CDR3 protein. Of around 1.7 million distinct CDR3 sequences in the sample, under 35% were seen once. Sequenced sample: cord blood. Receptors originate from a newborn girl in good health. The CDR3 runs from the conserved cysteine through the conserved F or W. The order of the fields is D gene, V gene, clone size, J gene, CDR3 protein, CDR3 DNA. A D gene is named only where the DNA matches it firmly. Only part of the rows carry a size: once, few, many, or a class if the clone is expanded.

d_call: .
v_call: TRBV20-1
clone_size: few
j_call: TRBJ1-1
cdr3_aa: CSARVGGVNTEAFF
cdr3_nt: TGCAGTGCTAGAGTTGGGGGAGTCAACACTGAAGCTTTCTTT

d_call: .
v_call: TRBV29-1
clone_size: many
j_call: TRBJ2-7
cdr3_aa: CSVEEDSYYEQYF
cdr3_nt: TGCAGCGTTGAAGAGGACAGCTACTACGAGCAGTACTTC

d_call: .
v_call: TRBV20-1
clone_size: .
j_call: TRBJ2-1
cdr3_aa: CSARWAGNEQFF
cdr3_nt: TGCAGTGCTAGGTGGGCGGGGAATGAGCAGTTCTTC

d_call: .
v_call: TRBV10-3
clone_size: .
j_call: TRBJ2-3
cdr3_aa: CAISESGRNTDTQYF
cdr3_nt: TGTGCCATCAGTGAGTCGGGGAGAAACACAGATACGCAGTATTTT

d_call: TRBD2
v_call: TRBV24-1
clone_size: .
j_call: TRBJ2-5
cdr3_aa: CATSDFGDYQETQYF
cdr3_nt: TGTGCCACCAGTGATTTCGGGGACTATCAAGAGACCCAGTACTTC

d_call: TRBD2
v_call: TRBV5-1
clone_size: few
j_call: TRBJ2-7
cdr3_aa: CASSFAGTNYEQYF
cdr3_nt: TGCGCCAGCAGCTTCGCCGGGACTAACTACGAGCAGTACTTC

d_call: .
v_call: TRBV20-1
clone_size: .
j_call: TRBJ2-1
cdr3_aa: CSARDLRDMGSNGQFF
cdr3_nt: TGCAGTGCTAGAGATTTAAGAGATATGGGCTCCAATGGGCAGTTCTTC

d_call: TRBD2
v_call: TRBV5-1
clone_size: .
j_call: TRBJ2-5
cdr3_aa: CASSGLLAGQETQYF
cdr3_nt: TGCGCCAGCAGCGGCCTACTAGCGGGCCAAGAGACCCAGTACTTC

d_call: .
v_call: TRBV7-2
clone_size: .
j_call: TRBJ1-5
cdr3_aa: CASSLAQGLGNQPQHF
cdr3_nt: TGTGCCAGCAGCTTAGCGCAGGGGCTGGGCAATCAGCCCCAGCATTTT

d_call: .
v_call: TRBV20-1
clone_size: .
j_call: TRBJ1-1
cdr3_aa: CSASGTGWGNTEAFF
cdr3_nt: TGCAGTGCTAGTGGGACGGGTTGGGGCAACACTGAAGCTTTCTTT

d_call: .
v_call: TRBV20-1
clone_size: .
j_call: TRBJ2-5
cdr3_aa: CSAPGPSGTQYF
cdr3_nt: TGCAGTGCTCCTGGGCCCTCCGGGACCCAGTACTTC

d_call: TRBD2
v_call: TRBV12-3/TRBV12-4
clone_size: .
j_call: TRBJ2-1
cdr3_aa: CASSFNLGGGYNEQFF
cdr3_nt: TGTGCCAGCAGTTTTAACCTAGGCGGGGGGTACAATGAGCAGTTCTTC

d_call: .
v_call: TRBV20-1
clone_size: .
j_call: TRBJ1-5
cdr3_aa: CSAPTGPLNQPQHF
cdr3_nt: TGCAGTGCCCCAACAGGGCCCCTCAATCAGCCCCAGCATTTT

d_call: .
v_call: TRBV29-1
clone_size: .
j_call: TRBJ1-1
cdr3_aa: CSVNGRLNTEAFF
cdr3_nt: TGCAGCGTTAATGGGAGGTTGAACACTGAAGCTTTCTTT

d_call: .
v_call: TRBV10-1
clone_size: few
j_call: TRBJ2-1
cdr3_aa: CASGGQGYGNEQFF
cdr3_nt: TGCGCCAGCGGGGGACAAGGGTATGGGAATGAGCAGTTCTTC

d_call: .
v_call: TRBV20-1
clone_size: few
j_call: TRBJ2-7
cdr3_aa: CSAPFGGNSYEQYF
cdr3_nt: TGCAGTGCCCCTTTCGGAGGGAACTCCTACGAGCAGTACTTC

d_call: .
v_call: TRBV7-9
clone_size: few
j_call: TRBJ2-7
cdr3_aa: CASSFPRSSYEQYF
cdr3_nt: TGTGCCAGCAGCTTTCCCCGATCCTCCTACGAGCAGTACTTC

d_call: TRBD2
v_call: TRBV25-1
clone_size: .
j_call: TRBJ2-5
cdr3_aa: CASSEGTSRASKTQYF
cdr3_nt: TGTGCCAGCAGTGAAGGGACTAGTCGCGCGTCCAAGACCCAGTACTTC

d_call: .
v_call: TRBV14
clone_size: few
j_call: TRBJ1-4
cdr3_aa: CASSQERKGRKLFF
cdr3_nt: TGTGCCAGCAGCCAAGAAAGGAAGGGCCGAAAACTGTTTTTT

d_call: .
v_call: TRBV29-1
clone_size: many
j_call: TRBJ2-1
cdr3_aa: CKISGVGDEQFF
cdr3_nt: TGCAAAATTAGCGGTGTGGGCGATGAGCAGTTCTTC

d_call: .
v_call: TRBV3-1
clone_size: .
j_call: TRBJ2-7
cdr3_aa: CASSRWYEQYF
cdr3_nt: TGTGCCAGCAGCCGGTGGTACGAGCAGTACTTC

d_call: .
v_call: TRBV20-1
clone_size: .
j_call: TRBJ1-2
cdr3_aa: CSASRVLGYGYTF
cdr3_nt: TGCAGTGCCAGTCGGGTTTTAGGCTATGGCTACACCTTC

d_call: TRBD1
v_call: TRBV27
clone_size: few
j_call: TRBJ2-6
cdr3_aa: CASSSRQGSLSGANVLTF
cdr3_nt: TGTGCCAGCAGTTCCCGACAGGGAAGTCTCTCTGGGGCCAACGTCCTGACTTTC

d_call: .
v_call: TRBV5-6
clone_size: many
j_call: TRBJ2-1
cdr3_aa: CASSLAATSNEQFF
cdr3_nt: TGTGCCAGCAGCTTGGCCGCGACTAGCAATGAGCAGTTCTTC

d_call: .
v_call: TRBV20-1
clone_size: once
j_call: TRBJ2-7
cdr3_aa: CSARQDNYEQYF
cdr3_nt: TGCAGTGCTAGGCAAGACAACTACGAGCAGTACTTC

d_call: .
v_call: TRBV20-1
clone_size: .
j_call: TRBJ2-7
cdr3_aa: CSAIKQGKRYEQYF
cdr3_nt: TGCAGTGCTATAAAACAGGGAAAGAGGTACGAGCAGTACTTC

d_call: TRBD2
v_call: TRBV3-1
clone_size: few
j_call: TRBJ2-3
cdr3_aa: CASSQGLAGQSDTQYF
cdr3_nt: TGTGCCAGCAGCCAAGGCCTAGCGGGGCAGTCAGATACGCAGTATTTT

d_call: .
v_call: TRBV27
clone_size: .
j_call: TRBJ2-5
cdr3_aa: CASSLSGHPTEQYF
cdr3_nt: TGTGCCAGCAGTTTATCGGGCCACCCTACAGAGCAGTACTTC

d_call: .
v_call: TRBV3-1
clone_size: few
j_call: TRBJ1-2
cdr3_aa: CASSQDVPPYGYTF
cdr3_nt: TGTGCCAGCAGCCAAGATGTCCCGCCTTATGGCTACACCTTC

d_call: .
v_call: TRBV7-9
clone_size: .
j_call: TRBJ1-4
cdr3_aa: CASSLGRRSNDEKLFF
cdr3_nt: TGTGCCAGCAGCTTAGGAAGAAGGTCTAATGATGAAAAACTGTTTTTT

d_call: .
v_call: TRBV7-9
clone_size: .
j_call: TRBJ2-7
cdr3_aa: CASSLSGFYYEQYF
cdr3_nt: TGTGCCAGCAGCTTATCGGGCTTCTATTACGAGCAGTACTTC

d_call: TRBD1
v_call: TRBV5-1
clone_size: .
j_call: TRBJ1-1
cdr3_aa: CASRTGATEAFF
cdr3_nt: TGCGCCAGCAGGACAGGGGCCACTGAAGCTTTCTTT

d_call: TRBD1
v_call: TRBV28
clone_size: few
j_call: TRBJ1-6
cdr3_aa: CASSPSIPQGANSPLHF
cdr3_nt: TGTGCCAGCAGTCCAAGCATTCCCCAGGGGGCTAATTCACCCCTCCACTTT

d_call: TRBD2
v_call: TRBV7-2
clone_size: .
j_call: TRBJ2-7
cdr3_aa: CASSPIAGVNEQYF
cdr3_nt: TGTGCCAGCAGCCCAATAGCGGGAGTTAACGAGCAGTACTTC

d_call: .
v_call: TRBV9
clone_size: .
j_call: TRBJ1-1
cdr3_aa: CASSPHEGQNTEAFF
cdr3_nt: TGTGCCAGCAGCCCCCATGAAGGGCAAAACACTGAAGCTTTCTTT

d_call: .
v_call: TRBV7-9
clone_size: .
j_call: TRBJ2-3
cdr3_aa: CASSSPSTYTQYF
cdr3_nt: TGTGCCAGCAGTAGCCCGAGCACATATACGCAGTATTTT

d_call: .
v_call: TRBV20-1
clone_size: .
j_call: TRBJ2-3
cdr3_aa: CSAERGPRTADTQYF
cdr3_nt: TGCAGTGCCGAACGTGGACCCCGAACTGCAGATACGCAGTATTTT

d_call: .
v_call: TRBV11-2
clone_size: .
j_call: TRBJ2-2
cdr3_aa: CASSLAFLFPAGELFF
cdr3_nt: TGTGCCAGCAGCTTAGCTTTTTTGTTTCCGGCCGGGGAGCTGTTTTTT

d_call: TRBD1
v_call: TRBV7-9
clone_size: .
j_call: TRBJ1-4
cdr3_aa: CASSLAGTGLEKLFF
cdr3_nt: TGTGCCAGCAGCTTAGCCGGGACAGGGTTGGAAAAACTGTTTTTT

d_call: .
v_call: TRBV21-1
clone_size: few
j_call: TRBJ2-1
cdr3_aa: CARGPYNEQFF
cdr3_nt: TGTGCCCGGGGCCCCTACAATGAGCAGTTCTTC

d_call: .
v_call: TRBV28
clone_size: .
j_call: TRBJ1-5
cdr3_aa: CASSSSVHRSQHF
cdr3_nt: TGTGCCAGCAGTTCCTCGGTACATAGGTCCCAGCATTTT

d_call: .
v_call: TRBV2
clone_size: .
j_call: TRBJ2-7
cdr3_aa: CASSARRFNEQYF
cdr3_nt: TGTGCCAGCAGTGCCCGCCGATTTAACGAGCAGTACTTC

d_call: TRBD1
v_call: TRBV9
clone_size: .
j_call: TRBJ1-1
cdr3_aa: CASSTGTGRDTEAFF
cdr3_nt: TGTGCCAGCAGCACCGGGACAGGGAGGGACACTGAAGCTTTCTTT

d_call: .
v_call: TRBV2
clone_size: .
j_call: TRBJ2-1
cdr3_aa: CASSELAPAYNEQFF
cdr3_nt: TGTGCCAGCAGTGAACTAGCGCCTGCCTACAATGAGCAGTTCTTC

d_call: TRBD1
v_call: TRBV5-1
clone_size: .
j_call: TRBJ2-1
cdr3_aa: CASSSAWTGDYNEQFF
cdr3_nt: TGCGCCAGCAGCTCGGCATGGACAGGGGACTACAATGAGCAGTTCTTC

d_call: .
v_call: TRBV7-6
clone_size: .
j_call: TRBJ2-7
cdr3_aa: CASSLGPQLVNYEQYF
cdr3_nt: TGTGCCAGCAGCTTAGGCCCCCAGCTGGTGAACTACGAGCAGTACTTC

d_call: .
v_call: TRBV4-2
clone_size: .
j_call: TRBJ2-1
cdr3_aa: CASSPTHPTSYNEQFF
cdr3_nt: TGTGCCAGCAGCCCGACACACCCTACTAGCTACAATGAGCAGTTCTTC

d_call: .
v_call: TRBV5-5
clone_size: few
j_call: TRBJ2-7
cdr3_aa: CASSPQDSDIPSYEQYF
cdr3_nt: TGTGCCAGCAGCCCCCAGGACAGCGACATTCCTTCCTACGAGCAGTACTTC

d_call: .
v_call: TRBV20-1
clone_size: .
j_call: TRBJ1-6
cdr3_aa: CSTALIRGIAVSYNSPLHF
cdr3_nt: TGCAGTACCGCCCTCATAAGGGGGATCGCGGTGTCCTATAATTCACCCCTCCACTTT

d_call: TRBD1
v_call: TRBV2
clone_size: .
j_call: TRBJ1-6
cdr3_aa: CASMGQVDSPLHF
cdr3_nt: TGTGCCAGCATGGGACAGGTTGATTCACCCCTCCACTTT

d_call: .
v_call: TRBV20-1
clone_size: .
j_call: TRBJ2-1
cdr3_aa: CSARASDAYNEQFF
cdr3_nt: TGCAGTGCTAGAGCTAGCGACGCCTACAATGAGCAGTTCTTC

d_call: TRBD2
v_call: TRBV20-1
clone_size: few
j_call: TRBJ2-1
cdr3_aa: CSATIAGSANEQFF
cdr3_nt: TGCAGTGCTACCATAGCGGGGTCCGCCAATGAGCAGTTCTTC

d_call: .
v_call: TRBV9
clone_size: .
j_call: TRBJ2-3
cdr3_aa: CASSVAFGSVDTQYF
cdr3_nt: TGTGCCAGCAGCGTAGCTTTCGGGAGCGTAGATACGCAGTATTTT

d_call: TRBD1
v_call: TRBV18
clone_size: .
j_call: TRBJ2-7
cdr3_aa: CASSLSTGLSSYEQYF
cdr3_nt: TGTGCCAGCTCCCTCTCGACAGGGCTTTCCTCCTACGAGCAGTACTTC

d_call: TRBD1
v_call: TRBV20-1
clone_size: .
j_call: TRBJ2-3
cdr3_aa: CSAELRGNTDTQYF
cdr3_nt: TGCAGTGCGGAACTCAGGGGGAACACAGATACGCAGTATTTT

d_call: .
v_call: TRBV6-2/TRBV6-3
clone_size: many
j_call: TRBJ2-7
cdr3_aa: CASSFVAYEQYF
cdr3_nt: TGTGCCAGCAGTTTCGTTGCCTACGAGCAGTACTTC

d_call: .
v_call: TRBV7-2
clone_size: .
j_call: TRBJ2-3
cdr3_aa: CASGLVVPGTDTQYF
cdr3_nt: TGTGCCAGCGGCTTAGTAGTTCCCGGGACAGATACGCAGTATTTT